Following are 12 T cell receptor beta chains from one sample sequenced in a study of cytomegalovirus exposure and HLA in healthy donors. Assay: immunoSEQ multiplex PCR; the TCRdb copy retains only in-frame clones and omits some. The sample includes 150,000 to 200,000 clones, approximately 84% seen only once; the top ten take less than 9%. The sequencing input was PBMCs. All receptors derive from a man aged 18-30 years in good health and CMV-seropositive.

The V call is TRBV9, the J call TRBJ2-1; possible D gene TRBD2, 5 bases. The CDR3 runs to 13 residues. The germline gives CDR1 SGDLS, CDR2 YYNGEE. Trimming removed 7 bases from V and 6 bases from J, with 14 bases in between. CDR3 in amino acids: CASGLSASNEQFF. CDR3 coding DNA: TGTGCCAGCGGACTCTCGGCCTCCAATGAGCAGTTCTTC.

The chain uses TRBV2 and TRBJ2-1; 13 bases map to TRBD2. The CDR3 contains 14 residues. Germline trimming cut 9 bases from V and 9 bases from J; bases unmatched to any gene: 8. Per the germline V gene, CDR1 is SNHLY and CDR2 is FYNNEI. In nucleotides, the CDR3 is TGTGCCAGTACCGGGACTAGCGGGACGGTTGAGCAGTTCTTC. Its translation is CASTGTSGTVEQFF.

The chain uses TRBV28 and TRBJ1-5; D may be TRBD1 (5 bases). With 2 bases removed from V and 2 bases from J, the gap between germline ends came to 7 bases. This CDR3 is built from 14 residues. In germline, CDR1 is MDHEN, CDR2 SYDVKM. This chain's CDR3 is CASSLAGRNQPQHF. The CDR3, as DNA: TGTGCCAGCAGTTTAGCGGGACGCAATCAGCCCCAGCATTTT.

The chain's CDR3 is CASSVDRGDYGYTF. In DNA form, the CDR3 reads TGTGCCAGTAGTGTCGACAGGGGAGACTATGGCTACACCTTC. The chain employs TRBV19 and TRBJ1-2, with 8 bases identical to TRBD1. After removal of 5 bases from V and 3 bases from J, the junction contained 5 bases not matched to a gene. Germline-derived CDR1 and CDR2 are LNHDA and SQIVND (reference sequence). The CDR3 loop spans 14 amino acids. The entire variable domain, with the rest obtained from reference TRBV19 and TRBJ1-2, is as follows: DGGITQSPKYLFRKEGQNVTLSCEQNLNHDAMYWYRQDPGQGLRLIYYSQIVNDFQKGDIAEGYSVSREKKESFPLTVTSAQKNPTAFYLCASSVDRGDYGYTFGSGTRLTVV.

J is TRBJ2-7 and V is TRBV27; 9 bases fit TRBD1. V lost 6 bases to trimming and J lost 2 bases; unmatched junction nucleotides: 8. The CDR3 is 15 residues long. Germline-derived CDR1 and CDR2 are MNHEY and SMNVEV (reference sequence). The CDR3, as DNA: TGTGCCAGCAGGAACAGGGGGCAAAAGCCCTACGAGCAGTACTTC. Translating gives CASRNRGQKPYEQYF.

This clone came up a few times. The chain carries TRBV5-1 and TRBJ2-3; 8 positions match TRBD2. This CDR3 is 16 amino acids long. Germline assignment: CDR1 SGHRS and CDR2 YFSETQ. V trimming: 3 bases; J trimming: 8 bases; junction bases outside the gene matches: 14. CDR3 residues: CASSSDPGLGRGTQYF. In nucleotides, the CDR3 is TGCGCCAGCAGCTCGGACCCGGGACTAGGTCGAGGTACGCAGTATTTT.

The chain's CDR3 is CASSPRTSATYNEQFF. The CDR3 DNA is TGTGCCAGCAGTCCTCGGACTAGCGCAACCTACAATGAGCAGTTCTTC. The chain couples TRBV2 to TRBJ2-1; 9 bases line up with TRBD2. The CDR3 covers 16 residues. J lost 2 bases, V lost 5 bases, and 7 bases had no gene match. CDR1 SNHLY and CDR2 FYNNEI come from the germline V gene.

This clone was counted a few times. This chain links TRBV18 with TRBJ1-2; no clear D. Per germline, CDR1 KGHSH and CDR2 LQKENI. This CDR3 comprises 15 residues. Trimming left V 2 bases short and J 0 bases short, with 10 bases between. In DNA, the CDR3 is TGTGCCAGCTCACCATCGGGGTTGGCTAACTATGGCTACACCTTC. Translating gives CASSPSGLANYGYTF. Using reference TRBV18 and TRBJ1-2 for the parts outside the CDR3, the full variable domain is NAGVMQNPRHLVRRRGQEARLRCSPMKGHSHVYWYRQLPEEGLKFMVYLQKENIIDESGMPKERFSAEFPKEGPSILRIQQVVRGDSAAYFCASSPSGLANYGYTFGSGTRLTVV.

V is TRBV7-2 and J is TRBJ2-7; D is perhaps TRBD2 (6 bases). The CDR3 loop spans 13 amino acids. The V end was cut by 5 bases, the J end by 3 bases, with 11 bases between. Germline loops: CDR1 SGHTA, CDR2 FQGNSA. In nucleotides, the CDR3 is TGTGCCAGCAGCCGACTAGGCAGCTACGAGCAGTACTTC. Translation gives CASSRLGSYEQYF.

The chain links TRBV11-2 to TRBJ2-3; the D gene is possibly TRBD1 (5 bases). The CDR3 sequence is 12 residues long. CDR1 and CDR2 from the germline V gene are SGHAT and FQNNGV. Trimming removed 4 bases at V and 6 bases at J, with 8 bases between. Here the CDR3 reads CASSSSGDTQYF. DNA of the CDR3: TGTGCCAGCAGCTCGTCAGGGGATACGCAGTATTTT.

This clone was seen once. The CDR3, as DNA: TGTGCCAGCAGCCAAGATCAAGTTGGGACAGGGGTGTCCGGGGAGCTGTTTTTT. Its translation: CASSQDQVGTGVSGELFF. The chain combines TRBV4-2 with TRBJ2-2; 10 nucleotides line up with TRBD1. The CDR3 runs 18 residues. Germline CDR1 LGHNA, CDR2 YNFKEQ. After removal of 0 bases from V and 6 bases from J, the junction contained 10 bases not matched to a gene.

The rearrangement joins TRBV6-1 to TRBJ2-7; TRBD1 might be the D (8 bases). Germline V CDR1 and CDR2: MNHNS, SASEGT. V lost 5 bases and J lost 4, with 18 bases in between. This CDR3 spans 15 amino acids. CDR3 in amino acids: CASSTDDRGLYEQYF. CDR3 coding DNA: TGTGCCAGCAGTACTGATGACAGGGGACTATACGAGCAGTACTTC.